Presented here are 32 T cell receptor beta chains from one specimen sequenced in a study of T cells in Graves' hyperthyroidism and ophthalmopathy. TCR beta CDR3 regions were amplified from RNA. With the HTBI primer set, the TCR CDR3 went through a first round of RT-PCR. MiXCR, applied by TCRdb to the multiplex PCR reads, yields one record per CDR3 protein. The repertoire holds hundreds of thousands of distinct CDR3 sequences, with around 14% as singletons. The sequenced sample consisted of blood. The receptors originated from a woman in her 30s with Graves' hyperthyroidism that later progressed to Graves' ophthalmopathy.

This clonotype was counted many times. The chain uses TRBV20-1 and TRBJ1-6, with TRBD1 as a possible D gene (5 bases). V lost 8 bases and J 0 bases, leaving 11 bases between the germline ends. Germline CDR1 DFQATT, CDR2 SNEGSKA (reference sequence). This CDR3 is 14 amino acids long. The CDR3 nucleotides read TGCAGTCTCCCCGGGGGCTCCTATAATTCACCCCTCCACTTT. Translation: CSLPGGSYNSPLHF.

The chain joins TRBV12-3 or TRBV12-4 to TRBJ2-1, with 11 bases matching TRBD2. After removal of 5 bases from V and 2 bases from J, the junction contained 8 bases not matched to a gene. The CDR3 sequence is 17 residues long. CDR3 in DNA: TGTGCCAGCAGTCCAAACCCGACTAGCGGGGCCTACAATGAGCAGTTCTTC. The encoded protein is CASSPNPTSGAYNEQFF.

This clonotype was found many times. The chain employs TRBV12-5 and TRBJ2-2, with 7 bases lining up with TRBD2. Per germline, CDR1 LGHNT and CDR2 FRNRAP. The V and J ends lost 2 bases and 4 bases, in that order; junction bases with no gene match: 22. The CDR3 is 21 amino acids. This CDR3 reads CASGLPTPGREAHEGTGELFF. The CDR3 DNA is TGTGCTAGTGGTTTGCCCACCCCTGGGAGGGAGGCCCACGAGGGCACCGGGGAGCTGTTTTTT. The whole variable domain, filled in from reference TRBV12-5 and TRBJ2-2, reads DARVTQTPRHKVTEMGQEVTMRCQPILGHNTVFWYRQTMMQGLELLAYFRNRAPLDDSGMPKDRFSAEMPDATLATLKIQPSEPRDSAVYFCASGLPTPGREAHEGTGELFFGEGSRLTVL.

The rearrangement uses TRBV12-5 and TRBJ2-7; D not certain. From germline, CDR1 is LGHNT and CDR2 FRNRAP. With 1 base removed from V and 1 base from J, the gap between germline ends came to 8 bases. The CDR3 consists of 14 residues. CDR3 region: CASGLASGSYEQYF. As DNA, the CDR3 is TGTGCTAGTGGTTTGGCATCCGGGTCCTACGAGCAGTACTTC.

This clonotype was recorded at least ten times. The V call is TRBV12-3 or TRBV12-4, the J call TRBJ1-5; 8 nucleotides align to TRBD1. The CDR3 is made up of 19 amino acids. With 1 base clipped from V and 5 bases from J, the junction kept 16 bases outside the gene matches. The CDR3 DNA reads TGTGCCAGCAGTTTAGATCTGCGGCCAGGGGGCTACCCACATCAGCCCCAGCATTTT. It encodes CASSLDLRPGGYPHQPQHF.

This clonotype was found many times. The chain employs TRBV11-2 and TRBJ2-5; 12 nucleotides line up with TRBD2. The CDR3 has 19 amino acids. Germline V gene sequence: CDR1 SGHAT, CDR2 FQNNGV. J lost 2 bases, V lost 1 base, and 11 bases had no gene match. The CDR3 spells CASSLVGSSGRGAQETQYF. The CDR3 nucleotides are TGTGCCAGCAGCTTAGTCGGCTCTAGCGGGAGGGGGGCACAAGAGACCCAGTACTTC.

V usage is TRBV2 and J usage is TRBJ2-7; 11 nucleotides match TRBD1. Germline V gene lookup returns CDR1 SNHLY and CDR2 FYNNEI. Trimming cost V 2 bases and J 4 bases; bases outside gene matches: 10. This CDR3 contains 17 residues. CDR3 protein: CASSEIGQGAMKYEQYF. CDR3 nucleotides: TGTGCCAGCAGTGAAATCGGACAGGGGGCTATGAAGTACGAGCAGTACTTC.

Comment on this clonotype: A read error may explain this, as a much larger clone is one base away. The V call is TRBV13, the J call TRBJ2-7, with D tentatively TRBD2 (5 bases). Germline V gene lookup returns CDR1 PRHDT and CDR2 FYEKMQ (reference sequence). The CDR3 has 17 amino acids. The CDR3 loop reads CASNLPSWAGPPTEQYF. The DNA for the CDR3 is TGTGCCAGCAACTTACCGTCTTGGGCGGGCCCACCTACGGAGCAGTACTTC.

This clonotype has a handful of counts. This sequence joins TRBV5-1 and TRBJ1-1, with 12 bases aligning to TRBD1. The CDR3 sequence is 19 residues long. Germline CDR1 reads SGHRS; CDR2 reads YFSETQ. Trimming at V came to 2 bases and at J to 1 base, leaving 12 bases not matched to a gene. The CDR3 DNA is TGCGCCAGCAGCTTTCCGGGACAGGGGGCGAAAGCTGAGAACACTGAAGCTTTCTTT. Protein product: CASSFPGQGAKAENTEAFF.

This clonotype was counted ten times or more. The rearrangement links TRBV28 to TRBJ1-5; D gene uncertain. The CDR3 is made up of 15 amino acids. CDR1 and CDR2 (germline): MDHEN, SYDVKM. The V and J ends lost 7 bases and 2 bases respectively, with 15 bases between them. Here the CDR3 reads CASTPLGQRNQPQHF. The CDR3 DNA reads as TGTGCCAGCACCCCTCTCGGGCAGCGCAATCAGCCCCAGCATTTT. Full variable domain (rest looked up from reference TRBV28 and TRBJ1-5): DVKVTQSSRYLVKRTGEKVFLECVQDMDHENMFWYRQDPGLGLRLIYFSYDVKMKEKGDIPEGYSVSREKKERFSLILESASTNQTSMYLCASTPLGQRNQPQHFGDGTRLSIL.

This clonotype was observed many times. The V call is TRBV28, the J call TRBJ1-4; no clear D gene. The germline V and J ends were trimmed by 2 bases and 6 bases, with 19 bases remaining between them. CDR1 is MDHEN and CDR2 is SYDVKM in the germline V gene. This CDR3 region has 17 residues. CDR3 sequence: CASSLRTFFAEYEKLFF. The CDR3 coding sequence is TGTGCCAGCAGTTTAAGGACCTTCTTCGCCGAATATGAAAAACTGTTTTTT.

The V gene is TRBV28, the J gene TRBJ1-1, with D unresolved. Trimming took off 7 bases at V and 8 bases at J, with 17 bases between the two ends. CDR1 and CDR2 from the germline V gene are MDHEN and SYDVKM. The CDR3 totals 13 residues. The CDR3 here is CASNPVGSREAFF. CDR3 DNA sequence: TGTGCCAGCAATCCCGTGGGGAGCCGCGAAGCTTTCTTT.

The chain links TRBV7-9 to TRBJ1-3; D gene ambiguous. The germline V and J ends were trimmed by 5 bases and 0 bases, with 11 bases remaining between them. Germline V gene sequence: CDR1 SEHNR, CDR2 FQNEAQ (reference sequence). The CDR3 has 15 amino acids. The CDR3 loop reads CASSQDGNSGNTIYF. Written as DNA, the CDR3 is TGTGCCAGCAGCCAAGATGGGAACTCTGGAAACACCATATATTTT.

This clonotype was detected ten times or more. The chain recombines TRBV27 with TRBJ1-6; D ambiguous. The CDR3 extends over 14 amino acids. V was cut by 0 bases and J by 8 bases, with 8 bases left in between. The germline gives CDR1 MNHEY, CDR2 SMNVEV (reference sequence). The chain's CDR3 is CASSLSGKDSPLHF. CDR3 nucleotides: TGTGCCAGCAGTTTATCAGGGAAAGATTCACCCCTCCACTTT.

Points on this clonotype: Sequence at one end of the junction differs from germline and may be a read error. The CDR3 is CASSFEQETHYF. The CDR3 coding sequence is TGTGCCAGCAGCTTCGAGCAAGAGACCCACTACTTC. The chain links TRBV13 to TRBJ2-5; D is unclear. Germline-derived CDR1 and CDR2 are PRHDT and FYEKMQ (reference sequence). This CDR3 spans 12 amino acids.

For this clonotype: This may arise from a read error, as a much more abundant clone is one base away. CDR3 sequence (DNA): TGTGCCACCGTCTTAAGCGAGAGCCAGGCCGGGGAGCTGTTTTTT. It is translated as CATVLSESQAGELFF. This chain joins TRBV28 and TRBJ2-2; no clear D. The V end was cut by 10 bases, the J end by 6 bases, with 21 bases between. This CDR3 is built from 15 residues. The germline V gene encodes CDR1 MDHEN and CDR2 SYDVKM.

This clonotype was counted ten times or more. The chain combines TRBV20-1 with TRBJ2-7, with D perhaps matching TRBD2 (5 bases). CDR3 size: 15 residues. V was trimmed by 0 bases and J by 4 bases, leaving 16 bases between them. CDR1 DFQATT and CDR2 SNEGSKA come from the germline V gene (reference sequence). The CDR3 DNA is TGCAGTGCTAGAGAACCCCAGGACTCCTCATACGAGCAGTACTTC. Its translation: CSAREPQDSSYEQYF.

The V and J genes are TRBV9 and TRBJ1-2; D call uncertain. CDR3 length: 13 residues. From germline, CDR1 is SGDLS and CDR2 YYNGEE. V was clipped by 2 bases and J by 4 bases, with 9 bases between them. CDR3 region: CASSVEAGYGYTF. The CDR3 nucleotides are TGTGCCAGCAGCGTGGAAGCTGGCTATGGCTACACCTTC. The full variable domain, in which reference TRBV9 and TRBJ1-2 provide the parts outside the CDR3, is DSGVTQTPKHLITATGQRVTLRCSPRSGDLSVYWYQQSLDQGLQFLIQYYNGEERAKGNILERFSAQQFPDLHSELNLSSLELGDSALYFCASSVEAGYGYTFGSGTRLTVV.

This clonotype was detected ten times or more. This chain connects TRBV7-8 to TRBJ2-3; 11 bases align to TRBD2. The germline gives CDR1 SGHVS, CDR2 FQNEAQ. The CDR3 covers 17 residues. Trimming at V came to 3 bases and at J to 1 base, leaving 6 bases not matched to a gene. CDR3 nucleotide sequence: TGTGCCAGCAGCTTTTCGGAGACTAGCGGGGGCACAGATACGCAGTATTTT. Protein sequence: CASSFSETSGGTDTQYF.

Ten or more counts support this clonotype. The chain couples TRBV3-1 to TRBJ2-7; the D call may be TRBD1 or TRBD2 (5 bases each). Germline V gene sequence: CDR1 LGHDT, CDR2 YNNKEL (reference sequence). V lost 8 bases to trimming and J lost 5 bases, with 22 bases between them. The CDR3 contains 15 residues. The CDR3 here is CASARSGPGSDEQYF. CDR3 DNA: TGTGCCAGCGCCCGTTCGGGACCCGGATCGGACGAGCAGTACTTC.

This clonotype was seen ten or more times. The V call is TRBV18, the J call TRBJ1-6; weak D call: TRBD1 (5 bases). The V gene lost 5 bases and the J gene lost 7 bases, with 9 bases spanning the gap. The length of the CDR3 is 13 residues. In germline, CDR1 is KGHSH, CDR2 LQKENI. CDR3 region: CASSAQGNSPLHF. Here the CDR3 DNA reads TGTGCCAGCTCAGCTCAGGGAAATTCACCCCTCCACTTT.

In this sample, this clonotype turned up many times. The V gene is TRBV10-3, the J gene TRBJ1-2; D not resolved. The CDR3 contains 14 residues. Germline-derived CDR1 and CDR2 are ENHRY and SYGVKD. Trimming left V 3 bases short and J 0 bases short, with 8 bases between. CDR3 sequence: CAISDWLANYGYTF. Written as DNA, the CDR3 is TGTGCCATCAGTGACTGGCTGGCTAACTATGGCTACACCTTC.

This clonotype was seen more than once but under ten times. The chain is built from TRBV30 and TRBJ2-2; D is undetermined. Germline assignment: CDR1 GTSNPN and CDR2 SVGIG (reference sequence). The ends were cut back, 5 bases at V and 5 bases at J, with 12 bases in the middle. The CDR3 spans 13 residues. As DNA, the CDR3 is TGTGCCTGGCTACCTGTCAGTACCGGGGAGCTGTTTTTT. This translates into CAWLPVSTGELFF.

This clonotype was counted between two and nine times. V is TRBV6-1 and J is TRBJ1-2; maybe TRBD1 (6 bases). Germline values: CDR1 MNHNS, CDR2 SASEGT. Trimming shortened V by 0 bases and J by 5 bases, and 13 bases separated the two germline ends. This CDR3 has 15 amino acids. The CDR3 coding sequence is TGTGCCAGCAGTGAAGCAGGGGGAAGGGGTTATGGCTACACCTTC. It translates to CASSEAGGRGYGYTF.

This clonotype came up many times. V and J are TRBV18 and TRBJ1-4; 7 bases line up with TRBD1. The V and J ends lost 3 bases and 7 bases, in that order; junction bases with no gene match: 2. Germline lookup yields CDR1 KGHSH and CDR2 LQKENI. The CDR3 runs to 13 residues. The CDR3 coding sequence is TGTGCCAGCTCACCGGACAGGCTTGAAAAACTGTTTTTT. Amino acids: CASSPDRLEKLFF.

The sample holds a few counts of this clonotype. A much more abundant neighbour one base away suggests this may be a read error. The CDR3 reads CASVLDGHNEQFF. Written as DNA, the CDR3 is TGTGCCAGCGTTCTGGACGGGCACAATGAGCAGTTCTTC. The V gene is TRBV6-2 or TRBV6-3, the J gene TRBJ2-1; D not resolved. V was cut by 8 bases and J by 5 bases, with 13 bases left in between. The CDR3 is 13 residues long. CDR1 is MNHEY and CDR2 is SVGEGT in the germline V gene.

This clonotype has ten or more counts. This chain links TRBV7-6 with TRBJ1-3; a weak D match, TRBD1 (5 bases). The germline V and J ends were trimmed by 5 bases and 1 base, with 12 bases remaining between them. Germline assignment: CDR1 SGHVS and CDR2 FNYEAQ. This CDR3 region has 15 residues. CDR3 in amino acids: CASSHGTSSGNTIYF. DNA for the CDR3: TGTGCCAGCAGCCATGGGACGTCATCTGGAAACACCATATATTTT.

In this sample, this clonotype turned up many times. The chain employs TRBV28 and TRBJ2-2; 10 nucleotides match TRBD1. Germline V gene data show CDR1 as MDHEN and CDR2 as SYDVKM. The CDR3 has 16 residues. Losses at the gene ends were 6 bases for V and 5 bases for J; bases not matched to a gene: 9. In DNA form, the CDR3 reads TGTGCCAGCAGCTTCTATCGGACAGGGGGAACCGGGGAGCTGTTTTTT. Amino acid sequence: CASSFYRTGGTGELFF.

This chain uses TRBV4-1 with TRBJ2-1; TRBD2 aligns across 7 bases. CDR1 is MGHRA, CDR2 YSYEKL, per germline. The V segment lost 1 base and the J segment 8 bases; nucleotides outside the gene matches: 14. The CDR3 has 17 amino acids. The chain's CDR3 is CASSQGWEGRRTDEQFF. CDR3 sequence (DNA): TGCGCCAGCAGCCAAGGATGGGAGGGACGCCGGACGGATGAGCAGTTCTTC.

The CDR3 DNA reads TGTGCCAGCAGCTTAGATACAGAAAATGGCTACACCTTC. Translation: CASSLDTENGYTF. This chain joins TRBV7-9 and TRBJ1-2; D call uncertain. The CDR3 runs to 13 residues. CDR1 SEHNR and CDR2 FQNEAQ come from the germline V gene (reference sequence). Trimming left V 1 base short and J 6 bases short, with 9 bases between.

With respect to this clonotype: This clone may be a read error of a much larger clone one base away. The CDR3 is CASSQQQGSYEQYF. CDR3 bases: TGTGCCAGCAGTCAGCAACAGGGCTCCTACGAGCAGTACTTC. The chain uses TRBV6-1 and TRBJ2-7, with D possibly being TRBD1 (6 bases). Trimming pared 5 bases from V and 0 bases from J, leaving 11 bases between. CDR1 and CDR2 (germline): MNHNS, SASEGT. The CDR3 covers 14 residues.

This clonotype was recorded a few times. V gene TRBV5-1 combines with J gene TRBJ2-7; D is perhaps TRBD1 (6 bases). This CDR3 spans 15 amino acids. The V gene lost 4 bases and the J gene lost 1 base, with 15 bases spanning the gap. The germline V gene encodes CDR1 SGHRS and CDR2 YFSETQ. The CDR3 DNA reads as TGCGCCAGCAGCCAACTACAGGGCTTGTCCTACGAGCAGTACTTC. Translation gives CASSQLQGLSYEQYF.